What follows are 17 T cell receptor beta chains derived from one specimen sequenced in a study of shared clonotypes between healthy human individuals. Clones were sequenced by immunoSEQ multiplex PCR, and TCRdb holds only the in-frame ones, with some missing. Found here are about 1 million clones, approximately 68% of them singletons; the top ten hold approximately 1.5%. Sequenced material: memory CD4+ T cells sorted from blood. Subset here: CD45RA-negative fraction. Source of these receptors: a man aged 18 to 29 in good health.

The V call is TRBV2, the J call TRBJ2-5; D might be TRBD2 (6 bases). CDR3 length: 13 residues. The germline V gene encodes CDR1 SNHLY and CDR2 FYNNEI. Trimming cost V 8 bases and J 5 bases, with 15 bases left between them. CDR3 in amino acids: CASGSGGTETQYF. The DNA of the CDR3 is TGTGCCAGCGGAAGTGGAGGGACGGAGACCCAGTACTTC. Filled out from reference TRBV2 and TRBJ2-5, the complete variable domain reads EPEVTQTPSHQVTQMGQEVILRCVPISNHLYFYWYRQILGQKVEFLVSFYNNEISEKSEIFDDQFSVERPDGSNFTLKIRSTKLEDSAMYFCASGSGGTETQYFGPGTRLLVL.

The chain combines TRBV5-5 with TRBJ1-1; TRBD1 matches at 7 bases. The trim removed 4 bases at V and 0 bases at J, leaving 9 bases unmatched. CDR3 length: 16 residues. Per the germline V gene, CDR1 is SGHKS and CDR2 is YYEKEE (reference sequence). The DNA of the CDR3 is TGTGCCAGCAGCGGCCACGGGGGACAGATGAACACTGAAGCTTTCTTT. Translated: CASSGHGGQMNTEAFF.

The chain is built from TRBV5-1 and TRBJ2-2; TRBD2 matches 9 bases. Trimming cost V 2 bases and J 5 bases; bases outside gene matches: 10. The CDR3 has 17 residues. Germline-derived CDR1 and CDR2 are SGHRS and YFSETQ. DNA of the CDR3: TGCGCCAGCAGCTTAAGTTCTTTGACTAGCGGAACCGGGGAGCTGTTTTTT. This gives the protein CASSLSSLTSGTGELFF.

The CDR3 nucleotides are TGTGCCAGCAGCGTTGGGGATAGCGGCTCCTACGAGCAGTACTTC. Its translation: CASSVGDSGSYEQYF. This chain joins TRBV9 and TRBJ2-7; D is possibly TRBD2 (6 bases). The V and J ends lost 2 bases and 0 bases respectively, with 12 bases between them. Germline values: CDR1 SGDLS, CDR2 YYNGEE. CDR3 length equals 15 residues. Based on the CDR3 plus reference TRBV9 and TRBJ2-7, the full variable domain is DSGVTQTPKHLITATGQRVTLRCSPRSGDLSVYWYQQSLDQGLQFLIQYYNGEERAKGNILERFSAQQFPDLHSELNLSSLELGDSALYFCASSVGDSGSYEQYFGPGTRLTVT.

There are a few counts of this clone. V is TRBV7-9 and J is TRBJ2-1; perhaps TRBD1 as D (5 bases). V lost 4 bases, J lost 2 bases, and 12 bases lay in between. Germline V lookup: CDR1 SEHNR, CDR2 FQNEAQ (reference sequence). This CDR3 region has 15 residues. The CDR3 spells CASSSQGFTYNEQFF. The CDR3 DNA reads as TGTGCCAGCAGCTCGCAGGGTTTTACCTACAATGAGCAGTTCTTC.

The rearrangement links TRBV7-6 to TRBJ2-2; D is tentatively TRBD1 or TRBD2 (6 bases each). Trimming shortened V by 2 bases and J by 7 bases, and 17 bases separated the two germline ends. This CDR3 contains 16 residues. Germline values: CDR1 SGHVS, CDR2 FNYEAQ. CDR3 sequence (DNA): TGTGCCAGCAGCTTATTATCCGGGGGCGTCGGCGGGGAGCTGTTTTTT. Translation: CASSLLSGGVGGELFF.

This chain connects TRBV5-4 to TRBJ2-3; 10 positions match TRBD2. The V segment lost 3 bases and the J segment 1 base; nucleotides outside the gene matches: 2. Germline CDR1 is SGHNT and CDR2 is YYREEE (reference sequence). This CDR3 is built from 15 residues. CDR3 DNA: TGTGCCAGCAGCTACAGCGGGGGGGGCACAGATACGCAGTATTTT. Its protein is CASSYSGGGTDTQYF.

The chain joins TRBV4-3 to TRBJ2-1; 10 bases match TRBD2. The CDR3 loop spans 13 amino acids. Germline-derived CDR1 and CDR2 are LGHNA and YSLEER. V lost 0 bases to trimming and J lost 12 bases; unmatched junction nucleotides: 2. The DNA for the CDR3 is TGCGCCAGCAGCCAAGAAACTAGCGGGACGCAGTTCTTC. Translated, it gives CASSQETSGTQFF.

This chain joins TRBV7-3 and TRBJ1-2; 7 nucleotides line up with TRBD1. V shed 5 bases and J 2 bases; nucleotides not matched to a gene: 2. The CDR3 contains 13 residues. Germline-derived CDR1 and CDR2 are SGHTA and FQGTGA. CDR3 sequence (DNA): TGTGCCAGCAGCAAGACAGGGAACTATGGCTACACCTTC. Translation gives CASSKTGNYGYTF.

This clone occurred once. The CDR3 reads CASSPRTSGLRRTGELFF. CDR3 sequence (DNA): TGTGCCAGCAGCCCCCGGACTAGCGGGTTAAGGCGGACCGGGGAGCTGTTTTTT. V gene TRBV9 combines with J gene TRBJ2-2, with 11 bases identical to TRBD2. CDR3 size: 18 residues. V shed 4 bases, J shed 5 bases, and the junction held 13 bases outside the gene matches. Germline loops: CDR1 SGDLS, CDR2 YYNGEE.

The CDR3 sequence is CASTWGNANTEAFF. Here the CDR3 DNA reads TGTGCCAGCACTTGGGGAAATGCGAACACTGAAGCTTTCTTT. The chain combines TRBV28 with TRBJ1-1; unclear D gene. V dropped 7 bases and J dropped 1 base, with 13 bases sitting between them. The V gene's germline CDR1 is MDHEN and CDR2 SYDVKM. This CDR3 is built from 14 residues.

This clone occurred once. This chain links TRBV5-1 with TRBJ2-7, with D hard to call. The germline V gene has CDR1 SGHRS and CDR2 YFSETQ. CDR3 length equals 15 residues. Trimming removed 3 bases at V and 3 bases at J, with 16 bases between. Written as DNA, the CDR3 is TGCGCCAGCAGCTCCGAGACGGGTGGGATCTACGAGCAGTACTTC. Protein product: CASSSETGGIYEQYF.

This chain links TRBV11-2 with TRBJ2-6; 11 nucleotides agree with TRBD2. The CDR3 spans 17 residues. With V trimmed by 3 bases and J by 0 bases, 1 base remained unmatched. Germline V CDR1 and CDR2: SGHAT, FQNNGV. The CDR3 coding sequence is TGTGCCAGCAGCTTGACTAGCGGGAACTCTGGGGCCAACGTCCTGACTTTC. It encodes CASSLTSGNSGANVLTF.

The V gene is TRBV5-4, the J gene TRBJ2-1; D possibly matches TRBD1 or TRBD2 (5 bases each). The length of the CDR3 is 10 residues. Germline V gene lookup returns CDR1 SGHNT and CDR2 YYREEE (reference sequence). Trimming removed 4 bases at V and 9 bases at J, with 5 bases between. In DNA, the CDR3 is TGTGCCAGCAGCGGGGGTGAGCAGTTCTTC. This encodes CASSGGEQFF. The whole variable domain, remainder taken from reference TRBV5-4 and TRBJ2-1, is ETGVTQSPTHLIKTRGQQVTLRCSSQSGHNTVSWYQQALGQGPQFIFQYYREEENGRGNFPPRFSGLQFPNYSSELNVNALELDDSALYLCASSGGEQFFGPGTRLTVL.

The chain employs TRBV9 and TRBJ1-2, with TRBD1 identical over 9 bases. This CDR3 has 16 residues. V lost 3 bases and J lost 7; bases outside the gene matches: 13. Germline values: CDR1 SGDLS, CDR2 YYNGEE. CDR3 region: CASSAGTGPLSGGYTF. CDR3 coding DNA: TGTGCCAGCAGCGCCGGGACAGGGCCTCTATCGGGTGGCTACACCTTC.

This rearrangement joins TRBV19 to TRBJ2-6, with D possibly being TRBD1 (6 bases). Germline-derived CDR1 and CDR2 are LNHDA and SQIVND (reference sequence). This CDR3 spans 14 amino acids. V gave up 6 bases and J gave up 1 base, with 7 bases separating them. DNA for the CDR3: TGTGCCAGTAGCCAGGGGTCTGGGGCCAACGTCCTGACTTTC. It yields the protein CASSQGSGANVLTF.

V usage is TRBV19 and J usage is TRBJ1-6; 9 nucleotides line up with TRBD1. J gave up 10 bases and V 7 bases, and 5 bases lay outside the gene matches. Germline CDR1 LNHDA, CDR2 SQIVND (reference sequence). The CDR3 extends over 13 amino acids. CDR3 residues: CASKTGGQSPLHF. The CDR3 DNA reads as TGTGCCAGTAAGACAGGGGGTCAATCACCCCTCCACTTT.